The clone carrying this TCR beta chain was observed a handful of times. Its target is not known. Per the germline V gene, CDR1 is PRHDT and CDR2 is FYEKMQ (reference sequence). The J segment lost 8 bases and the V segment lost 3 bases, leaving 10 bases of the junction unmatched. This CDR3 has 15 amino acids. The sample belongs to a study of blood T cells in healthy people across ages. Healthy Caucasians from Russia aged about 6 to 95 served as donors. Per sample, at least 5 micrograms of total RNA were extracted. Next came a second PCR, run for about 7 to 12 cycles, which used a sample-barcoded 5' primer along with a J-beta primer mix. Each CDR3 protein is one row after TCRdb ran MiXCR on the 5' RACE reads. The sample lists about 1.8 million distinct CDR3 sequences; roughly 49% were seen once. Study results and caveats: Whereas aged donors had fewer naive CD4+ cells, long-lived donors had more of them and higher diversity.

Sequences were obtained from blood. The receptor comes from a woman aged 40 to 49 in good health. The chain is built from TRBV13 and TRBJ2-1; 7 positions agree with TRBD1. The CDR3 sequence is CASSFEGARFHEQFF. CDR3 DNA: TGTGCCAGCAGCTTCGAGGGGGCACGTTTCCATGAGCAGTTCTTC.